Listed below are T cell receptor beta chains from one sample, sequenced in a study of brain T cells in children with intractable seizures. Measured with immunoSEQ multiplex PCR; TCRdb has only the in-frame clones, and not every one. The repertoire includes tens of thousands of clones, 90% of them detected once, and 6.3% sits in the top ten. The source was peripheral blood, collected at surgery. The receptors come from a girl aged 2-15 years with tuberous sclerosis and intractable seizures. CDR3s include the opening cysteine and the closing phenylalanine or tryptophan. D genes are given only for firm matches. The listing skips clone size in some rows; elsewhere it reads once, few, many or a size class.

size,D,V,J,CDR3,DNA
once,TRBD2,TRBV6-1,TRBJ2-1,CASSEIHDGGAGLGQFF,TGTGCCAGCAGTGAAATACATGACGGGGGGGCCGGTCTTGGTCAGTTCTTC
.,.,TRBV4-1,TRBJ1-1,CASSQEVRNTEAFF,TGCGCCAGCAGCCAAGAGGTGAGAAACACTGAAGCTTTCTTT
.,TRBD2,TRBV30,TRBJ2-3,CAWSVWTSGAPTDTQYF,TGTGCCTGGAGTGTTTGGACTAGCGGGGCCCCCACAGATACGCAGTATTTT
.,.,TRBV2,TRBJ2-1,CASSEVGTGALNEQFF,TGTGCCAGCAGTGAAGTGGGGACCGGCGCACTCAATGAGCAGTTCTTC
.,TRBD1,TRBV3-1/TRBV3-2,TRBJ2-3,CASRPGQSTDTQYF,TGTGCCAGCAGGCCGGGACAGAGCACAGATACGCAGTATTTT
.,TRBD1,TRBV19,TRBJ2-4,CASSGTGRNIQYF,TGTGCCAGTTCAGGGACAGGGCGAAACATTCAGTACTTC
.,.,TRBV18,TRBJ1-1,CASSPGTKSNTEAFF,TGTGCCAGCTCACCTGGGACAAAATCAAACACTGAAGCTTTCTTT
.,.,TRBV15,TRBJ2-5,CATSRGSGRQETQYF,TGTGCCACCAGCAGAGGTTCAGGGAGGCAAGAGACCCAGTACTTC
.,TRBD1,TRBV14,TRBJ1-2,CASSQGQAGGITF,TGTGCCAGCAGCCAAGGTCAGGCAGGGGGAATTACCTTC
.,.,TRBV6-5,TRBJ2-2,CASSKTDVNTGELFF,TGTGCCAGCAGTAAGACGGACGTTAACACCGGGGAGCTGTTTTTT
.,.,TRBV5-1,TRBJ2-5,CASSSTTYQETQYF,TGCGCCAGCAGCTCGACCACTTACCAAGAGACCCAGTACTTC
.,TRBD1,TRBV5-1,TRBJ1-2,CASSSMGDRGDEGYTF,TGCGCCAGCAGCTCTATGGGGGACAGGGGAGATGAGGGCTACACCTTC
.,TRBD1,TRBV3-1/TRBV3-2,TRBJ1-2,CASSITTGDNYGYTF,TGTGCCAGCAGCATAACGACAGGGGACAACTATGGCTACACCTTC
few,.,TRBV7-3,TRBJ1-6,CASSLGLNNSPLHF,TGTGCCAGCAGCTTGGGTCTTAATAATTCACCCCTCCACTTT
.,TRBD1,TRBV3-1/TRBV3-2,TRBJ1-5,CASSHGQGNQPQHF,TGTGCCAGCAGCCATGGACAGGGAAATCAGCCCCAGCATTTT
once,.,TRBV6-4,TRBJ1-4,CASGEQGTLFF,TGTGCCAGCGGAGAACAGGGTACACTGTTTTTT
.,TRBD2,TRBV7-8,TRBJ2-1,CASSPWTSGGNEQFF,TGTGCCAGCAGCCCCTGGACTAGCGGGGGCAATGAGCAGTTCTTC
.,.,TRBV6-5,TRBJ1-1,CASSYQSFAPTFF,TGTGCCAGCAGTTACCAGTCGTTTGCGCCCACTTTCTTT
.,.,TRBV10-1,TRBJ2-3,CASSELGEDTQYF,TGCGCCAGCAGTGAGTTGGGGGAAGATACGCAGTATTTT
.,.,TRBV24-1,TRBJ1-6,CATLELSRYSRPLHF,TGTGCCACCCTTGAATTATCTAGGTACTCCCGCCCCCTCCACTTT
.,.,TRBV24-1,TRBJ2-1,CATSDLTQGGVNNEQFF,TGTGCCACCAGTGATTTAACACAGGGAGGGGTTAACAATGAGCAGTTCTTC
.,TRBD1,TRBV10-2,TRBJ1-2,CATNRGMDYGYTF,TGCGCCACCAACAGGGGTATGGACTATGGCTACACCTTC
.,.,TRBV11-3,TRBJ2-3,CASSLGADTQYF,TGTGCCAGCAGTCTAGGGGCAGATACGCAGTATTTT
.,TRBD2,TRBV7-2,TRBJ2-5,CASLAGAGETQYF,TGTGCCAGCCTAGCGGGGGCGGGGGAGACCCAGTACTTC
.,TRBD1,TRBV11-2,TRBJ1-1,CASGQGDTEAFF,TGTGCCTCAGGGCAGGGGGACACTGAAGCTTTCTTT
.,.,TRBV5-1,TRBJ1-2,CASSLGGNYGYTF,TGCGCCAGCAGCTTGGGGGGTAACTATGGCTACACCTTC
.,.,TRBV7-9,TRBJ1-5,CASSSSGLNNQPQHF,TGTGCCAGCAGCTCGAGCGGGCTCAACAATCAGCCCCAGCATTTT
.,.,TRBV4-1,TRBJ2-7,CASSQDDRGLSYEQYF,TGCGCCAGCAGCCAAGATGACCGTGGCCTCTCCTACGAGCAGTACTTC
.,TRBD1,TRBV4-2,TRBJ2-6,CASSQDRGYGANVLTF,TGTGCCAGCAGCCAAGACAGGGGGTATGGGGCCAACGTCCTGACTTTC
.,.,TRBV30,TRBJ2-6,CAWSLSGAGANVLTF,TGTGCCTGGAGCCTATCGGGGGCTGGGGCCAACGTCCTGACTTTC
.,.,TRBV5-1,TRBJ2-5,CASSLLGGMEETQYF,TGCGCCAGCAGCTTACTCGGGGGTATGGAAGAGACCCAGTACTTC
.,TRBD2,TRBV18,TRBJ2-5,CASSPRTSKETQYF,TGTGCCAGCTCACCCAGGACTAGCAAGGAGACCCAGTACTTC
.,.,TRBV19,TRBJ1-4,CASSITGPSEKLFF,TGTGCCAGTAGTATCACCGGCCCAAGCGAAAAACTGTTTTTT
.,.,TRBV6-2/TRBV6-3,TRBJ1-5,CASSYSPHQPQHF,TGTGCCAGCAGTTACTCCCCGCATCAGCCCCAGCATTTT
.,.,TRBV15,TRBJ2-3,CATSRAPGPSTDTQYF,TGTGCCACCAGCAGGGCCCCGGGACCAAGCACAGATACGCAGTATTTT
.,.,TRBV24-1,TRBJ2-3,CATSDVTDTQYF,TGTGCCACCAGTGATGTCACAGATACGCAGTATTTT
once,.,TRBV4-1,TRBJ2-7,CASSQEVIYEQYF,TGCGCCAGCAGCCAAGAGGTTATTTACGAGCAGTACTTC
once,.,TRBV14,TRBJ2-3,CASSQEGSDGSYFTQYF,TGTGCCAGCAGCCAAGAAGGGTCGGACGGATCCTATTTTACGCAGTATTTT
.,TRBD1,TRBV2,TRBJ1-4,CASSGDRVNEKLFF,TGTGCCAGCAGCGGGGACAGAGTTAATGAAAAACTGTTTTTT
.,.,TRBV20-1,TRBJ2-4,CSASRDGIQYF,TGCAGTGCTAGCAGGGACGGCATTCAGTACTTC
.,TRBD1,TRBV10-3,TRBJ1-2,CAISEGTGGANYGYTF,TGTGCCATCAGTGAAGGGACAGGGGGAGCTAACTATGGCTACACCTTC
.,.,TRBV27,TRBJ1-1,CASSFLNVNTEAFF,TGTGCCAGCAGTTTTTTGAACGTGAACACTGAAGCTTTCTTT
.,.,TRBV27,TRBJ2-5,CASSLSTGSETQYF,TGTGCCAGCAGTTTATCTACAGGGAGTGAGACCCAGTACTTC
.,TRBD1,TRBV4-2,TRBJ1-3,CASSRQGQGFPGNTIYF,TGTGCCAGCAGCCGACAGGGACAGGGGTTCCCTGGAAACACCATATATTTT
.,TRBD1,TRBV18,TRBJ2-1,CASSPTRQGKRISYNEQFF,TGTGCCAGCTCACCAACACGACAGGGGAAGAGGATCTCCTACAATGAGCAGTTCTTC
.,TRBD1,TRBV9,TRBJ1-6,CASSPETGRNSPLHF,TGTGCCAGCAGCCCAGAGACAGGGCGGAATTCACCCCTCCACTTT
.,.,TRBV19,TRBJ1-2,CASSIDQIAKRTDSSNYGYTF,TGTGCCAGTAGTATAGATCAAATCGCCAAAAGGACAGACTCATCTAACTATGGCTACACCTTC
few,.,TRBV24-1,TRBJ1-5,CATSETAIHQPQHF,TGTGCCACCAGTGAGACAGCGATTCATCAGCCCCAGCATTTT
.,TRBD1,TRBV14,TRBJ2-2,CASSQEATGKTGELFF,TGTGCCAGCAGCCAAGAGGCGACAGGGAAAACCGGGGAGCTGTTTTTT